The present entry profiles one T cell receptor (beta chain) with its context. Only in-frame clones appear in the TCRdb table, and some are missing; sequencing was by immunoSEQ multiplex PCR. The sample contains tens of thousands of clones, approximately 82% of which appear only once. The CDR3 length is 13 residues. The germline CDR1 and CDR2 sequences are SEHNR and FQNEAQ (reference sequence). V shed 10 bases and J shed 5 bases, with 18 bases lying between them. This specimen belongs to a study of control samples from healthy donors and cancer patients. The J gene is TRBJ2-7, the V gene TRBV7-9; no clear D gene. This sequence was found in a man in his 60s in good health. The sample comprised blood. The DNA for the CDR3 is TGTGCCACCCGTGGTTTTCCCTCGGACGAGCAGTACTTC. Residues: CATRGFPSDEQYF.